A selection of T cell receptor beta chains follows, all from one sample in a study of T cells after somatic rescue of genetic block. Clones were read by immunoSEQ multiplex PCR, and TCRdb kept only the in-frame ones, dropping some. The table includes 85,000 to 100,000 clones, 75% to 90% detected once. Material: peripheral blood mononuclear cells (PBMCs). These receptors were taken from a young woman. CDR3s include the opening cysteine and the closing phenylalanine or tryptophan. A D gene is named only where the DNA matches it firmly. Where a row states a size, it is once, few, many or the class of an expanded clone; other rows omit it.

cdr3_aa cdr3_nt d_call j_call clone_size v_call
CASSQDDRGDYGYTF TGTGCCAGCAGCCAAGATGACAGGGGCGACTATGGCTACACCTTC TRBD1 TRBJ1-2 - TRBV4-2
CASSRLRQGDTEAFF TGTGCCAGCAGCCGCCTAAGACAGGGCGACACTGAAGCTTTCTTT TRBD1 TRBJ1-1 - TRBV6-5
CASSLIAGEAYEQYF TGTGCCAGTAGTCTAATAGCGGGAGAGGCCTACGAGCAGTACTTC TRBD2 TRBJ2-7 once TRBV19
CASSLGLWTGNTGELFF TGCGCCAGCAGCTTGGGACTTTGGACAGGGAACACCGGGGAGCTGTTTTTT TRBD1 TRBJ2-2 - TRBV5-1
CASSPPGQGHEQFF TGTGCCAGCAGCCCACCGGGACAGGGTCATGAGCAGTTCTTC TRBD1 TRBJ2-1 - TRBV27
CASSLPDRAGANVLTF TGTGCCAGCAGTTTACCCGACAGGGCCGGGGCCAACGTCCTGACTTTC TRBD1 TRBJ2-6 - TRBV28
CASSPGRGRAYNEQFF TGTGCCAGCAGTCCCGGTAGGGGGAGGGCCTACAATGAGCAGTTCTTC - TRBJ2-1 few TRBV28
CASSVVGGPYQETQYF TGTGCCAGTAGTGTGGTGGGGGGGCCGTACCAAGAGACCCAGTACTTC - TRBJ2-5 - TRBV19
CASREIGRDLGNTIYF TGTGCCAGTAGAGAAATCGGCAGGGACCTTGGAAACACCATATATTTT - TRBJ1-3 - TRBV19
CASTGDRVNQPQHF TGTGCCAGCACGGGGGACAGAGTCAATCAGCCCCAGCATTTT TRBD1 TRBJ1-5 - TRBV2
CASSLTSGNTGELFF TGTGCCAGCAGCTTAACTAGCGGGAACACCGGGGAGCTGTTTTTT TRBD2 TRBJ2-2 - TRBV11-2
CASSHPTGDNQPQHF TGTGCCAGCAGCCATCCAACAGGGGACAATCAGCCCCAGCATTTT TRBD1 TRBJ1-5 - TRBV28
CASSYGTGPNQPQHF TGTGCCAGCAGTTACGGGACAGGCCCCAATCAGCCCCAGCATTTT TRBD1 TRBJ1-5 - TRBV6-5
CASSLSLGPIPSDTQYF TGTGCCAGCAGTTTATCTCTGGGCCCGATCCCTTCGGATACGCAGTATTTT - TRBJ2-3 - TRBV27
CASSYGELNEQFF TGTGCCAGCAGTTACGGCGAACTAAATGAGCAGTTCTTC - TRBJ2-1 - TRBV6-5
CASSLGRTWGYGYTF TGTGCCAGCAGCTTGGGAAGAACTTGGGGGTATGGCTACACCTTC - TRBJ1-2 - TRBV5-8
CASSPPRTGGYEQYF TGTGCCAGCAGCCCACCCCGGACAGGGGGCTACGAGCAGTACTTC TRBD1 TRBJ2-7 - TRBV7-9
CAWRSFSSSYEQYF TGTGCCTGGAGGTCATTCAGCTCGTCCTACGAGCAGTACTTC - TRBJ2-7 - TRBV30
CASSSTGGWGEKLFF TGTGCCAGCAGCTCTACAGGGGGCTGGGGAGAAAAACTGTTTTTT TRBD1 TRBJ1-4 - TRBV7-9
CASSQYPPGLAVSGANVLTF TGTGCCAGCAGCCAATATCCTCCGGGACTAGCTGTATCTGGGGCCAACGTCCTGACTTTC TRBD2 TRBJ2-6 - TRBV4-2
CAWSVQWEYGYTF TGTGCCTGGAGTGTACAATGGGAGTACGGCTACACCTTC - TRBJ1-2 - TRBV30
CASSRETGPSSYNEQFF TGTGCCAGCAGCCGGGAGACAGGGCCCAGCTCCTACAATGAGCAGTTCTTC - TRBJ2-1 - TRBV9
CASSLYSAEKLFF TGTGCCAGCAGTTTATATTCTGCTGAAAAACTGTTTTTT - TRBJ1-4 - TRBV28
CASSPRQQGLGQPQHF TGTGCCAGCAGCCCTCGGCAACAGGGTTTAGGTCAGCCCCAGCATTTT - TRBJ1-5 - TRBV7-6
CAWSPIATRSTDTQYF TGTGCCTGGAGTCCTATTGCGACTAGGAGCACAGATACGCAGTATTTT - TRBJ2-3 once TRBV30
CASSDSGSGANVLTF TGTGCCAGCAGTGACTCGGGGAGCGGGGCCAACGTCCTGACTTTC - TRBJ2-6 - TRBV6-4
CASSLVAAYEQYF TGCGCCAGCAGCTTGGTGGCGGCATACGAGCAGTACTTC - TRBJ2-7 - TRBV5-1
CASSYSPLAEETQYF TGTGCCAGCAGTTACTCCCCCCTAGCGGAAGAGACCCAGTACTTC TRBD2 TRBJ2-5 - TRBV6-5
CASSVDGYEQYF TGTGCCAGCAGCGTAGACGGTTACGAGCAGTACTTC - TRBJ2-7 - TRBV9
CASSLGSDTDTQYF TGTGCCAGCAGCTTAGGGAGTGACACAGATACGCAGTATTTT - TRBJ2-3 - TRBV7-8
CASSSLAKNIQYF TGTGCCAGCAGTTCCCTAGCCAAAAACATTCAGTACTTC - TRBJ2-4 - TRBV6-5
CASSADPGRTYGYTF TGTGCCAGCAGCGCAGACCCCGGTCGGACCTATGGCTACACCTTC - TRBJ1-2 - TRBV9
CASGPRLTNTGELFF TGTGCTAGTGGTCCCCGACTTACGAACACCGGGGAGCTGTTTTTT - TRBJ2-2 - TRBV12-5